Listed here are 12 T cell receptor beta chains from one sample, sequenced in a study of blood T cell repertoires in COVID-19. Here immunoSEQ multiplex PCR was the method, and the copy in TCRdb shows in-frame clones only, minus some. The repertoire consists of 150,000 to 200,000 clones, with roughly 87% occurring once and the leading ten covering about 10%. Sequences were obtained from PBMCs or T cells enriched from blood (not recorded which). These receptor sequences come from a man aged 50 to 59 who had recovered from COVID-19.

This chain joins TRBV5-1 and TRBJ2-7; 8 nucleotides agree with TRBD1. Germline values: CDR1 SGHRS, CDR2 YFSETQ. The CDR3 totals 17 residues. V was pared by 0 bases and J by 7 bases, with 15 bases of the junction left unmatched. CDR3 sequence: CASSLAGSQGAVGEQYF. The CDR3 nucleotides are TGCGCCAGCAGCTTGGCGGGGAGTCAGGGGGCCGTCGGGGAGCAGTACTTC.

The chain combines TRBV15 with TRBJ2-5; 15 bases map to TRBD2. V lost 5 bases to trimming and J lost 5 bases; unmatched junction nucleotides: 6. Germline CDR1 and CDR2: LNHNV and YYDKDF (reference sequence). This CDR3 is 16 amino acids long. The CDR3 nucleotides are TGTGCCACCAGCGCCCTAGGGACTAGCGGGGGGGAGACCCAGTACTTC. Protein product: CATSALGTSGGETQYF.

The chain carries TRBV9 and TRBJ1-6; 9 bases map to TRBD1. Germline V gene sequence: CDR1 SGDLS, CDR2 YYNGEE. CDR3 size: 15 residues. V trimming: 4 bases; J trimming: 9 bases; junction bases outside the gene matches: 8. The CDR3 reads CASSLRTGEASPLHF. The CDR3 bases are TGTGCCAGCAGCCTTCGGACAGGGGAAGCTTCACCCCTCCACTTT.

The rearrangement uses TRBV5-4 and TRBJ1-1, with D uncertain. Germline loops: CDR1 SGHNT, CDR2 YYREEE (reference sequence). Trimming cost V 2 bases and J 5 bases, with 16 bases left between them. CDR3 length: 15 amino acids. The CDR3 loop is CASSLDIREETEAFF. CDR3 nucleotide sequence: TGTGCCAGCAGCTTAGATATTCGGGAGGAGACTGAAGCTTTCTTT.

The rearrangement links TRBV7-2 to TRBJ2-3; TRBD2 might be the D (6 bases). This CDR3 has 15 residues. CDR1 is SGHTA and CDR2 is FQGNSA in the germline V gene. The germline V and J ends were trimmed by 5 bases and 6 bases, with 18 bases remaining between them. The CDR3 DNA reads TGTGCCAGCAGCCCCGGGACTCTCGGAATGGATACGCAGTATTTT. This sequence encodes CASSPGTLGMDTQYF. Full variable domain (remainder filled in from reference TRBV7-2 and TRBJ2-3): GAGVSQSPSNKVTEKGKDVELRCDPISGHTALYWYRQSLGQGLEFLIYFQGNSAPDKSGLPSDRFSAERTGGSVSTLTIQRTQQEDSAVYLCASSPGTLGMDTQYFGPGTRLTVL.

The chain is built from TRBV30 and TRBJ2-5, with D possibly TRBD1 on 6 matching bases. In germline, CDR1 is GTSNPN, CDR2 SVGIG (reference sequence). V lost 3 bases and J 4 bases, leaving 15 bases between the germline ends. This CDR3 contains 14 residues. The CDR3 DNA reads TGTGCCTGGAGCGCCCGGTTGGGGGCAGAGACCCAGTACTTC. It yields the protein CAWSARLGAETQYF.

The CDR3 region has the DNA TGTGCCAGCAGTACCTCCGACGGGGATGAAGCTTTCTTT. Translating gives CASSTSDGDEAFF. The chain combines TRBV12-3 or TRBV12-4 with TRBJ1-1; no reliable D call. V was pared by 5 bases and J by 7 bases, with 14 bases between. CDR3 length: 13 residues.

This sequence joins TRBV18 and TRBJ1-3; 7 positions agree with TRBD1. The trim removed 4 bases at V and 0 bases at J, leaving 6 bases unmatched. The CDR3 contains 16 residues. Germline CDR1 KGHSH, CDR2 LQKENI. CDR3 loop: CASSQGTVSSGNTIYF. DNA of the CDR3: TGTGCCAGCTCACAGGGGACAGTGAGCTCTGGAAACACCATATATTTT.

In this sample, this clone turned up once. V is TRBV28 and J is TRBJ1-2; D not resolved. Looked up from germline, CDR1 is MDHEN and CDR2 is SYDVKM. The CDR3 covers 14 residues. The V and J ends lost 3 bases and 1 base respectively, with 9 bases between them. CDR3 residues: CASSFGNGNYGYTF. CDR3 coding DNA: TGTGCCAGCAGTTTCGGGAACGGTAACTATGGCTACACCTTC.

Regarding this clone: This likely reflects a read error, since a far larger clone is one base away. The rearrangement uses TRBV15 and TRBJ2-7; the D gene is possibly TRBD1 (6 bases). V was trimmed by 3 bases and J by 0 bases, leaving 6 bases between them. The V gene's germline CDR1 is LNHNV and CDR2 YYDKDF (reference sequence). The CDR3 covers 13 residues. The CDR3 region is CATSRDSSYEQYF. DNA of the CDR3: TGTGCCACCAGCAGGGACAGCTCCTACGAGCAGTACTTC.

The V call is TRBV5-1, the J call TRBJ2-3, with D uncertain. CDR1 and CDR2 (germline): SGHRS, YFSETQ. This CDR3 is 15 amino acids long. Trimming cost V 0 bases and J 4 bases, with 12 bases left between them. CDR3 in amino acids: CASSLAPQSADTQYF. The CDR3 DNA reads as TGCGCCAGCAGCTTGGCCCCCCAGTCTGCAGATACGCAGTATTTT. Full variable domain (missing parts from reference TRBV5-1 and TRBJ2-3): KAGVTQTPRYLIKTRGQQVTLSCSPISGHRSVSWYQQTPGQGLQFLFEYFSETQRNKGNFPGRFSGRQFSNSRSEMNVSTLELGDSALYLCASSLAPQSADTQYFGPGTRLTVL.

The CDR3 spells CASSSGNYEQYF. The CDR3 nucleotides read TGTGCCAGCAGCTCGGGTAACTACGAGCAGTACTTC. The chain employs TRBV7-9 and TRBJ2-7, with D unresolved. Germline V CDR1 and CDR2: SEHNR, FQNEAQ (reference sequence). CDR3 length: 12 residues. The V end was cut by 4 bases, the J end by 3 bases, with 7 bases between. Full variable domain (rest looked up from reference TRBV7-9 and TRBJ2-7): DTGVSQNPRHKITKRGQNVTFRCDPISEHNRLYWYRQTLGQGPEFLTYFQNEAQLEKSRLLSDRFSAERPKGSFSTLEIQRTEQGDSAMYLCASSSGNYEQYFGPGTRLTVT.